The clone carrying this T cell receptor (beta chain) was picked up a small number of times. Its matching antigen is unknown. TCRdb re-called the 5' RACE reads with MiXCR, one entry per CDR3 protein. Here the sample spans 450,000 or so distinct CDR3 sequences, approximately 14% being singletons. These data originate in a study of identical twins. Study observations and caveats: Zero-insertion results could be subject to partial confounding by invariant MAIT and iNKT cells.

Germline V CDR1 and CDR2: MNHEY, SVGEGT. The CDR3 sequence is 15 residues long. Trimming removed 5 bases from V and 2 bases from J; junction bases left unmatched: 6. This sample was also put to use in a study of yellow fever vaccine responses in identical twins. That study adds: Twins' vaccine T cell responses reportedly seemed partly convergent and partly personalized.

The sequence derives from a woman aged 18-29 years in good health. This chain links TRBV6-2 or TRBV6-3 with TRBJ2-1, with 7 bases identical to TRBD1. The sequencing input was CD4+ T cells sorted from blood. CDR3: CASSDRDRTYNEQFF. CDR3 sequence (DNA): TGTGCCAGCAGTGACCGGGACAGAACCTACAATGAGCAGTTCTTC.